What follows describes a single TCR beta chain. This specimen comes from a study of T cell changes during pregnancy in multiple sclerosis. Germline-derived CDR1 and CDR2 are MNHEY and SVGAGI. The CDR3 extends over 15 amino acids. V shed 6 bases and J 6 bases; nucleotides not matched to a gene: 9. TCRdb's table, derived via immunoSEQ multiplex PCR, lists solely in-frame clones and lacks some. The sample lists roughly 30,000 clones, 85% occurring once. The sequenced sample was CD8+ T cells from peripheral blood mononuclear cells, obtained after pregnancy. The TCR originated in a female donor with multiple sclerosis, enrolled in a pregnancy study. The V call is TRBV6-5, the J call TRBJ1-4; 8 bases fit TRBD1. CDR3 sequence: CASSNSGQGDEKLFF. DNA of the CDR3: TGTGCCAGCAGCAACTCCGGACAGGGAGATGAAAAACTGTTTTTT.